The rows below give T cell receptor beta chains drawn from one sample of a study of cytomegalovirus exposure and HLA in healthy donors. Assay used: immunoSEQ multiplex PCR; TCRdb lists only in-frame clones, some missing. The sample consists of about 260,000 clones, roughly 88% of them appearing once. The sample taken for sequencing was PBMCs. The receptors come from a woman aged 25 to 39 in good health and CMV-seronegative. CDR3s include the opening cysteine and the closing phenylalanine or tryptophan. The D gene is left open where the match is weak. Clone size is given for some rows only: seen once, a few or many times, or a class if the clone is expanded.

CDR3nt | CDR3aa | abundance | j_gene | d_gene | v_gene
TGTGCCAGCAGTTTGATGGACGCGCGGGGCACAGATACGCAGTATTTT | CASSLMDARGTDTQYF | . | TRBJ2-3 | . | TRBV6-5
TGCGCCAGCAGCCAAGCGGGACAGGGAGATGGCTACACCTTC | CASSQAGQGDGYTF | . | TRBJ1-2 | TRBD1 | TRBV4-3
TGTGCCAGCTCATCGGCAGGGGGTAGCGATACGCAGTATTTT | CASSSAGGSDTQYF | . | TRBJ2-3 | TRBD1 | TRBV18
TGTGCCAGCAGTATCAATGCTGGGACTAATCGTTTTTACATTCAGTACTTC | CASSINAGTNRFYIQYF | . | TRBJ2-4 | TRBD2 | TRBV27
TGTGCCAGTAATACGGGACAGGGAGGTTATCAGCCCCAGCATTTT | CASNTGQGGYQPQHF | . | TRBJ1-5 | TRBD1 | TRBV19
TGTGCCAGCAGACCGGGACAGCAAGAGACCCAGTACTTC | CASRPGQQETQYF | once | TRBJ2-5 | TRBD1 | TRBV6-1
TGTGCCAGCAGCCAAAACAGGGGCACCGGGGAGCTGTTTTTT | CASSQNRGTGELFF | . | TRBJ2-2 | TRBD1 | TRBV14
TGTGCCAGCAGCCAGCAACAGGGGACAGACGAGCAGTACTTC | CASSQQQGTDEQYF | . | TRBJ2-7 | TRBD1 | TRBV9
TGCGCCAGCAAGGAGCCAAACACCGGGGAGCTGTTTTTT | CASKEPNTGELFF | . | TRBJ2-2 | . | TRBV5-1
TGTGCCAGCATAGGAGGCAGCTCCTACGAGCAGTACTTC | CASIGGSSYEQYF | . | TRBJ2-7 | . | TRBV28
TGTGCCAGCAGCGTAGGACAGGGAACTGAAGCTTTCTTT | CASSVGQGTEAFF | . | TRBJ1-1 | TRBD1 | TRBV7-7
TGTGCCAGCATATCTAGCGGGAGGGCCGTGGCCGGGGAGCTGTTTTTT | CASISSGRAVAGELFF | . | TRBJ2-2 | TRBD2 | TRBV28
TGTGCCAGCAGCAGAGACCAACGGCCTACTGAAGCTTTCTTT | CASSRDQRPTEAFF | once | TRBJ1-1 | . | TRBV6-5
TGTGCCAGCATCCCCAAGGGGTCAGGTACCTACGAGCAGTACTTC | CASIPKGSGTYEQYF | once | TRBJ2-7 | . | TRBV28
TGTGCCACCAGACAGGGCCAATCGCTCGACGAGCAGTACTTC | CATRQGQSLDEQYF | . | TRBJ2-7 | TRBD1 | TRBV19
TGTGCCAGCAGCGTGTCCGGGGGAGTGGACGAGCAGTACTTC | CASSVSGGVDEQYF | . | TRBJ2-7 | . | TRBV9
TGTGCCAGCAGCTTAGGGCGGGGGCCGGGGAAAGAGACCCAGTACTTC | CASSLGRGPGKETQYF | . | TRBJ2-5 | . | TRBV7-2
TGTGCCAGCAGTCTATCATCAACTCTCGGCTATGGCTACACCTTC | CASSLSSTLGYGYTF | few | TRBJ1-2 | . | TRBV7-9
TGTGCCAGCAGCCTTTCGACAGGATCCTACGAGCAGTACTTC | CASSLSTGSYEQYF | . | TRBJ2-7 | . | TRBV14
TGTGCCAGTAGTATAGGGGGTAGAGGCACTGAAGCTTTCTTT | CASSIGGRGTEAFF | . | TRBJ1-1 | . | TRBV19
TGTGCCAGCAGCTCTCTGGACAGGGTGAGGGACGGGGAGCTGTTTTTT | CASSSLDRVRDGELFF | . | TRBJ2-2 | TRBD1 | TRBV7-9
TGTGCCAGCAGTGAATCCCAAGGGGCGCCAACTATGAGCTCCTACAATGAGCAGTTCTTC | CASSESQGAPTMSSYNEQFF | once | TRBJ2-1 | . | TRBV2